Listed below are T cell receptor beta chains from one sample, sequenced in a study of T cells of healthy individuals. A single record per CDR3 protein comes from TCRdb applying MiXCR to the 5' RACE reads. Of about 96,000 distinct CDR3 sequences in the sample, approximately 18% were seen once. These receptors were collected from a human donor in good health. The CDR3 runs from the conserved cysteine through the conserved F or W. D genes are given only for firm matches. Expanded clones get a size class; other rows say once, few or many, or leave the size out.

cdr3_nt cdr3_aa d_call j_call v_call clone_size
TGTGCCAGCAGTCGGGGAAGCTACGAGCAGTACTTC CASSRGSYEQYF . TRBJ2-7 TRBV28 few
TGTGCCAGTGCCGACCTTGGGCGTGGCTACACCTTC CASADLGRGYTF . TRBJ1-2 TRBV6-2/TRBV6-3 .
TGCGCCAGCAGCCCAAGGCTAGTGGGGGGTTACAATGAGCAGTTCTTC CASSPRLVGGYNEQFF . TRBJ2-1 TRBV4-3 few
TGTGCCAGCAGTTACAGGGCTACCCTGGGGGAGCTGTTTTTT CASSYRATLGELFF . TRBJ2-2 TRBV6-2/TRBV6-3 few
TGTGCCAGCAGCGTAGAACTAGCGGGAGCCAGTGAGACCCAGTACTTC CASSVELAGASETQYF TRBD2 TRBJ2-5 TRBV9 .
TGTGCCACCGACGGAGGGGGAGGGGATGCCTCTCAGCATTTT CATDGGGGDASQHF . TRBJ1-5 TRBV10-3 few
TGTGCCAGCACCAGCATAGCGGGGGACCCGGGCAGTTCTAGGTACGAGCAGTACTTC CASTSIAGDPGSSRYEQYF TRBD2 TRBJ2-7 TRBV28 .
TGTGCCAGCAGCAATATCGACAGGGGGGAAGCTTTCTTT CASSNIDRGEAFF TRBD1 TRBJ1-1 TRBV9 many
TGTGCCAGCAGTGACCGGACAGGAGACACTGAAGCTTTCTTT CASSDRTGDTEAFF TRBD1 TRBJ1-1 TRBV2 .
TGCAGCGCCCACCCGGGACTAGCGGGAGGAGAGGAGACCCAGTACTTC CSAHPGLAGGEETQYF TRBD2 TRBJ2-5 TRBV29-1 few
TGTGCCAGCAGCTTAAGAAGCGGGCCTAGCTCCTACGAGCAGTACTTC CASSLRSGPSSYEQYF . TRBJ2-7 TRBV7-2 many
TGCAGTGCCCCAAACCCTGGGGCAGTCACCTTGGGAGATACGCAGTATTTT CSAPNPGAVTLGDTQYF . TRBJ2-3 TRBV20-1 .
TGCAGTGCTAGAGGGGGGGCCGACAGCGGGGAGCTGTTTTTT CSARGGADSGELFF . TRBJ2-2 TRBV20-1 .
TGTGCCAGCAGTAAACAGGGTGGCGTAGGGGTGCCCCAGTACTTC CASSKQGGVGVPQYF . TRBJ2-5 TRBV12-3/TRBV12-4 many
TGTGCCAGCAGCTTAGCGCCCTTAGCACCCTTGAATGAGCAGTTCTTC CASSLAPLAPLNEQFF . TRBJ2-1 TRBV7-6 .
TGTGCCATCAGCTCCGACAGGGCCTACGAGCAGTACTTC CAISSDRAYEQYF TRBD1 TRBJ2-7 TRBV10-3 few
TGCAGTGCTAGAGATGCGGCGAAGGCAAATTCACCCCTCCACTTT CSARDAAKANSPLHF . TRBJ1-6 TRBV20-1 many
TGTGCCAGCAGCCATCTAGGGGAGCGCGATGAGCAGTTCTTC CASSHLGERDEQFF . TRBJ2-1 TRBV3-1 many
TGTGCCAGCAGTGAAGAGGGGAGGACTGAAGCTTTCTTT CASSEEGRTEAFF . TRBJ1-1 TRBV2 few
TGTGCCAGCAGCTCCGGGACAGGAAACATTCAGTACTTC CASSSGTGNIQYF TRBD1 TRBJ2-4 TRBV6-6 .
TGTGCCAGCAGTGATGTGGGGAAAGAGACCCAGTACTTC CASSDVGKETQYF . TRBJ2-5 TRBV2 many
TGCGCCAGCAGTCTAGAACATTTCCACAATGAGCAGTTCTTC CASSLEHFHNEQFF . TRBJ2-1 TRBV5-1 .
TGTGCCAGCAGTTCGGGGACAGGGGGCGTCTATGGCTACACCTTC CASSSGTGGVYGYTF TRBD1 TRBJ1-2 TRBV6-1 few